Following are 31 T cell receptor beta chains from one sample sequenced in a study of shared clonotypes between healthy human individuals. Sequencing was performed with immunoSEQ multiplex PCR; in TCRdb, only in-frame clones are kept and a portion is missing. The sample consists of about 960,000 clones, 76% of them appearing once. The material sequenced was memory CD4+ T cells sorted from blood. Indicated subset: CD45RA-negative fraction. Receptor source: a man between 18 and 29 years old in good health.

The chain recombines TRBV6-1 with TRBJ1-6; D ambiguous. Trimming took 2 bases from V and 6 from J, leaving 11 bases between them. Looked up from germline, CDR1 is MNHNS and CDR2 is SASEGT. The CDR3 sequence is 15 residues long. The CDR3, as DNA: TGTGCCAGCAGTGAACTCAAGGGTTTTAATTCACCCCTCCACTTT. This codes for CASSELKGFNSPLHF.

This clone qualifies as medium-sized (0.01 to 0.1%). V and J are TRBV28 and TRBJ1-6, with D possibly TRBD1 on 5 matching bases. This CDR3 region has 14 residues. CDR1 and CDR2 (germline): MDHEN, SYDVKM. Trimming took off 7 bases at V and 1 base at J, with 8 bases between the two ends. This CDR3 reads CASNGQSYNSPLHF. CDR3 sequence (DNA): TGTGCCAGCAACGGACAATCCTATAATTCACCCCTCCACTTT.

The rearrangement links TRBV7-2 to TRBJ1-1; TRBD1 is a possible D gene (6 bases). V gave up 4 bases and J gave up 2 bases, with 14 bases separating them. The CDR3 length is 15 residues. CDR1 is SGHTA, CDR2 FQGNSA, per germline. In DNA form, the CDR3 reads TGTGCCAGCAGCTCAACAGGGTTTGTTAACACTGAAGCTTTCTTT. Protein: CASSSTGFVNTEAFF.

This clone has just a few counts. The sample holds other DNA sequences that translate to the same CDR3. The chain uses TRBV18 and TRBJ1-2; D ambiguous. The CDR3 spans 13 residues. The V end lost 0 bases, the J end lost 0 bases, and 2 bases lay between the germline ends. Per germline, CDR1 KGHSH and CDR2 LQKENI. CDR3 protein: CASSPPSNYGYTF. CDR3 DNA sequence: TGTGCCAGCTCACCACCCTCTAACTATGGCTACACCTTC.

V gene TRBV7-2 combines with J gene TRBJ1-5; D might be TRBD1 (5 bases). Germline loops: CDR1 SGHTA, CDR2 FQGNSA. CDR3 length: 15 amino acids. Deletions cut 0 bases from V and 1 base from J, with 7 bases between. The CDR3 DNA follows: TGTGCCAGCAGCTTAGCCCCAGGGAGCAATCAGCCCCAGCATTTT. This codes for CASSLAPGSNQPQHF.

This clone appeared a single time. This chain links TRBV28 with TRBJ1-2, with D tentatively TRBD1 (5 bases). The V end was cut by 5 bases, the J end by 1 base, with 14 bases between. The CDR3 covers 15 residues. CDR1 MDHEN and CDR2 SYDVKM come from the germline V gene. The CDR3 protein is CASSTRTSFNYGYTF. DNA for the CDR3: TGTGCCAGCAGTACCCGGACAAGTTTTAACTATGGCTACACCTTC.

This chain links TRBV2 with TRBJ1-5, with 7 bases lining up with TRBD1. The CDR3 contains 14 residues. Germline CDR1 is SNHLY and CDR2 is FYNNEI. V dropped 7 bases and J dropped 4; count of bases not matched to a gene: 7. The CDR3 coding sequence is TGTGCCAGCAAGGGGGCAGGGGGAAATCAGCCCCAGCATTTT. It codes for CASKGAGGNQPQHF.

The DNA of the CDR3 is TGTGCCAGCAGCTTCGGACTGACAGATACGCAGTATTTT. Protein product: CASSFGLTDTQYF. The chain combines TRBV5-4 with TRBJ2-3; perhaps TRBD2 as D (5 bases). The V end was cut by 2 bases, the J end by 3 bases, with 7 bases between. CDR1 SGHNT and CDR2 YYREEE come from the germline V gene (reference sequence). This CDR3 contains 13 residues.

This clone has only a few counts. The V call is TRBV18, the J call TRBJ2-4; 13 bases match TRBD2. Germline V gives CDR1 KGHSH, CDR2 LQKENI. Trimming at V came to 6 bases and at J to 5 bases, leaving 7 bases not matched to a gene. CDR3 size: 16 residues. CDR3 coding DNA: TGTGCCAGCTCCCTCGGACTAGCGGGAGATGAAAACATTCAGTACTTC. Protein: CASSLGLAGDENIQYF.

The V and J genes are TRBV10-2 and TRBJ1-5; tentative D call: TRBD1 (5 bases). The germline V gene has CDR1 WSHSY and CDR2 SAAADI. V was pared by 9 bases and J by 2 bases, with 11 bases between. CDR3 length: 13 amino acids. The CDR3 loop reads CASGGGGNQPQHF. CDR3 coding DNA: TGCGCCAGTGGGGGGGGTGGCAATCAGCCCCAGCATTTT.

Worth noting for this clone: The junction does not match germline at one end; this may be a read error. This chain joins TRBV19 and TRBJ1-2; D not certain. CDR3 size: 12 residues. Germline CDR1 is LNHDA and CDR2 is SQIVND (reference sequence). DNA of the CDR3: TGTGCCAGTACCTCCACAGAGCTCTCATTCGCCTTC. Translation gives CASTSTELSFAF.

J is TRBJ2-3 and V is TRBV5-1, with D possibly matching TRBD2 (6 bases). Germline V gene lookup returns CDR1 SGHRS and CDR2 YFSETQ. This CDR3 contains 16 residues. Between the trimmed V and J ends, which lost 2 bases and 3 bases, there was a span of 16 bases. CDR3 in amino acids: CASSLQAGMGTDTQYF. For the CDR3, the DNA is TGCGCCAGCAGCTTACAAGCGGGCATGGGGACAGATACGCAGTATTTT.

Only one count was recorded for this clone. The V and J genes are TRBV5-1 and TRBJ2-7; a weak D match, TRBD2 (5 bases). The CDR3 spans 15 residues. Trimming removed 6 bases at V and 4 bases at J, with 20 bases between. Germline CDR1 SGHRS, CDR2 YFSETQ. The CDR3 bases are TGCGCCAGCACCCCCGAGGGAAGGTTTGGGTACGAGCAGTACTTC. This translates into CASTPEGRFGYEQYF.

This clone came up a few times. The junction shows a germline mismatch at one end, possibly a read error. This chain joins TRBV4-1 and TRBJ1-1, with D unclear. Germline CDR1 and CDR2: MGHRA and YSYEKL. CDR3 length: 11 amino acids. Written as DNA, the CDR3 is TGCGCCAGCAGCCAAGATCTGGAGCTGAGCTTT. Its translation is CASSQDLELSF.

This clone was observed a handful of times. The J gene is TRBJ1-2, the V gene TRBV30, with a tentative D call TRBD1 (5 bases). Trimming took 0 bases from V and 8 from J, leaving 13 bases between them. CDR3 length: 13 residues. Germline V gene sequence: CDR1 GTSNPN, CDR2 SVGIG (reference sequence). The CDR3 DNA sequence: TGTGCCTGGAGTGTGAGGCAGGGAAGGGGCTACACCTTC. It encodes CAWSVRQGRGYTF.

This clone was counted between two and nine times. The CDR3 is CASRRSGTSGYNEQFF. The CDR3 DNA reads as TGCGCCAGCAGAAGGTCGGGGACTAGCGGTTACAATGAGCAGTTCTTC. This chain connects TRBV5-1 to TRBJ2-1; 11 bases are shared with TRBD2. CDR1 and CDR2 (germline): SGHRS, YFSETQ. The CDR3 runs 16 residues. Unmatched junction bases numbered 8, after V lost 5 bases and J lost 4 bases. The full variable domain, in which reference TRBV5-1 and TRBJ2-1 provide the parts outside the CDR3, is KAGVTQTPRYLIKTRGQQVTLSCSPISGHRSVSWYQQTPGQGLQFLFEYFSETQRNKGNFPGRFSGRQFSNSRSEMNVSTLELGDSALYLCASRRSGTSGYNEQFFGPGTRLTVL.

Only a few counts were recorded for this clone. The genes are TRBV4-1 and TRBJ2-7, with TRBD2 matching 13 bases. The V segment lost 3 bases and the J segment 3 bases; nucleotides outside the gene matches: 2. CDR3 length equals 15 residues. Germline CDR1 MGHRA, CDR2 YSYEKL. The CDR3 loop reads CASSQGLAGLYEQYF. The CDR3 region has the DNA TGCGCCAGCAGCCAGGGACTAGCGGGACTCTACGAGCAGTACTTC.

The sample holds a few counts of this clone. An end of the junction differs from the germline gene, which may be a read error. The chain links TRBV7-7 to TRBJ2-5; D gene unclear. The CDR3 consists of 13 residues. Germline lookup yields CDR1 SSHAT and CDR2 FNYEAQ (reference sequence). Here the CDR3 DNA reads TGTGCTAGCACCCCGAGGAACCAAGAGACCCAGTACTTC. Its protein is CASTPRNQETQYF.

As concerns this clone: The junction departs from the called germline gene at one end, perhaps through a read error. The chain joins TRBV5-4 to TRBJ1-1; D may be TRBD1 (5 bases). The CDR3 is made up of 13 amino acids. The germline CDR1 and CDR2 sequences are SGHNT and YYREEE (reference sequence). CDR3 nucleotide sequence: TGTGCCAGCAGCGATATAAATCTTTGGGACTCGCGGTTT. Residues: CASSDINLWDSRF.

This chain links TRBV18 with TRBJ2-5; possibly TRBD1 or TRBD2 for D (5 bases each). The germline CDR1 and CDR2 sequences are KGHSH and LQKENI. The CDR3 sequence is 15 residues long. The V and J ends lost 2 bases and 0 bases respectively, with 10 bases between them. CDR3 sequence reads: CASSPITGHQETQYF. As DNA, the CDR3 is TGTGCCAGCTCACCAATTACGGGACACCAAGAGACCCAGTACTTC.

The CDR3 DNA is TGTGCCAGCAGTACACAGACAGGGGACTATGGCTACACCTTC. Amino acid sequence: CASSTQTGDYGYTF. The chain combines TRBV27 with TRBJ1-2, with 8 bases identical to TRBD1. After removal of 5 bases from V and 3 bases from J, the junction contained 5 bases not matched to a gene. Germline lookup yields CDR1 MNHEY and CDR2 SMNVEV (reference sequence). The CDR3 is 14 residues long.

The chain couples TRBV5-1 to TRBJ2-7, with D perhaps matching TRBD1 (5 bases). This CDR3 region has 16 residues. With 0 bases removed from V and 0 bases from J, the gap between germline ends came to 13 bases. CDR1 SGHRS and CDR2 YFSETQ come from the germline V gene. The CDR3 DNA reads as TGCGCCAGCAGCTTGGGACCTCCAGGGAACTCCTACGAGCAGTACTTC. Its protein is CASSLGPPGNSYEQYF.

The rearrangement links TRBV11-2 to TRBJ2-2; 7 bases are a match to TRBD1. Germline loops: CDR1 SGHAT, CDR2 FQNNGV. J gave up 8 bases and V 5 bases, and 11 bases lay outside the gene matches. The CDR3 runs 15 residues. The CDR3 loop is CASSSNRGRYGELFF. The CDR3 bases are TGTGCCAGCAGCAGCAACAGGGGTAGATATGGGGAGCTGTTTTTT.

This chain connects TRBV5-6 to TRBJ2-7; D is unclear. V was shortened by 2 bases and J by 0 bases, with 12 bases between the two germline ends. The CDR3 length is 15 residues. Germline V gene sequence: CDR1 SGHDT, CDR2 YYEEEE. The DNA of the CDR3 is TGTGCCAGCAGCTTTTGGGGTAAGAGCTCCTACGAGCAGTACTTC. Protein: CASSFWGKSSYEQYF.

This rearrangement joins TRBV5-4 to TRBJ2-6, with TRBD1 matching over 7 bases. Germline CDR1 reads SGHNT; CDR2 reads YYREEE (reference sequence). Trimming took 3 bases from V and 2 from J; bases not matched to a gene: 5. This CDR3 region has 16 residues. For the CDR3, the DNA is TGTGCCAGCAGCTCAGGGGGAAAGCCTGGGGCCAACGTCCTGACTTTC. Translated, it gives CASSSGGKPGANVLTF.

This sequence joins TRBV5-4 and TRBJ1-1; D gene ambiguous. Trimming left V 4 bases short and J 1 base short, with 11 bases between. The CDR3 runs to 14 residues. Germline loops: CDR1 SGHNT, CDR2 YYREEE (reference sequence). In DNA form, the CDR3 reads TGTGCCAGCAGCCCTATAGGCCGGAACACTGAAGCTTTCTTT. It is translated as CASSPIGRNTEAFF.

The V gene is TRBV18, the J gene TRBJ1-6; 7 nucleotides match TRBD1. CDR1 KGHSH and CDR2 LQKENI come from the germline V gene. The CDR3 contains 14 residues. The V gene end was trimmed by 6 bases and the J gene end by 10 bases; junction bases not matched to a gene: 9. In DNA, the CDR3 is TGTGCCAGCTCCCTAGACAGGGAGGTGTCACCCCTCCACTTT. Encoded protein: CASSLDREVSPLHF. The whole variable domain, filled in from reference TRBV18 and TRBJ1-6, reads NAGVMQNPRHLVRRRGQEARLRCSPMKGHSHVYWYRQLPEEGLKFMVYLQKENIIDESGMPKERFSAEFPKEGPSILRIQQVVRGDSAAYFCASSLDREVSPLHFGNGTRLTVT.

The chain carries TRBV5-1 and TRBJ1-6, with D perhaps matching TRBD1 (5 bases). Trimming removed 4 bases from V and 7 bases from J, with 12 bases in between. Germline V CDR1 and CDR2: SGHRS, YFSETQ. The CDR3 has 14 residues. CDR3 region: CASSKAEGNSPLHF. In nucleotides, the CDR3 is TGCGCCAGCAGCAAGGCCGAGGGGAATTCACCCCTCCACTTT.

The chain recombines TRBV12-1 with TRBJ1-6. TRBV12-1 is listed as a pseudogene. The CDR3 is made up of 16 amino acids. CDR3 in amino acids: CASSLRGRRGVSPLHF. As DNA, the CDR3 is TGTGCCAGCAGCTTAAGGGGGAGGAGAGGTGTTTCACCCCTCCACTTT.

This clone was found a few times. The rearrangement uses TRBV5-1 and TRBJ1-4; tentative D call: TRBD1 (6 bases). With 2 bases removed from V and 3 bases from J, the gap between germline ends came to 11 bases. There are 15 residues in the CDR3. Per the germline V gene, CDR1 is SGHRS and CDR2 is YFSETQ. The CDR3 sequence: CASSLRSGANEKLFF. As DNA, the CDR3 is TGCGCCAGCAGCTTAAGATCAGGGGCTAATGAAAAACTGTTTTTT.

This clone was counted between two and nine times. V and J are TRBV2 and TRBJ2-7; 8 bases are shared with TRBD2. This CDR3 has 14 residues. The germline V gene has CDR1 SNHLY and CDR2 FYNNEI. V dropped 3 bases and J dropped 2; count of bases not matched to a gene: 3. CDR3 residues: CASSDSGVAYEQYF. CDR3 bases: TGTGCCAGCAGTGATAGCGGGGTAGCCTACGAGCAGTACTTC.